Reported below is one TCR beta chain. The sample belongs to a study of identical twins. Each CDR3 protein gets one entry after TCRdb re-called the 5' RACE reads with MiXCR. The repertoire holds 430,000 or so distinct CDR3 sequences, with 24% as singletons. Trimming removed 4 bases from V and 5 bases from J; junction bases left unmatched: 5. The CDR3 spans 14 residues. Looked up from germline, CDR1 is SNHLY and CDR2 is FYNNEI. These sequences were also reported in another study, on T cells expressing NK-cell markers.

Sequences were obtained from CD4+ T cells sorted from blood. The chain carries TRBV2 and TRBJ2-1; 7 nucleotides align to TRBD2. This clonotype was sampled from a woman between 18 and 30 years old in good health. CDR3 region: CASSVNLADNEQFF. The DNA for the CDR3 is TGTGCCAGCAGTGTGAACCTAGCGGACAATGAGCAGTTCTTC.